What follows describes a single T cell receptor beta chain. Its antigen is not identified. With 60 Vbeta and 13 Jbeta primers, the PCR was carried out. Profiled with immunoSEQ multiplex PCR; TCRdb holds only in-frame clones, not every one. The sample holds roughly 86,000 clones; more than 60% are singletons and the top ten take under 4%. Germline V lookup: CDR1 SGHRS, CDR2 YFSETQ. V trimming: 5 bases; J trimming: 4 bases; junction bases outside the gene matches: 11. CDR3 length: 16 amino acids. These data are taken from a study of cytomegalovirus exposure and HLA in healthy donors. Study results and limitations: In the analysis, some V segments, TRBV6-2 and TRBV6-3 included, were excluded as indistinguishable. TCR beta sequences numbering 15,000 to 20,000 were associated with HLA alleles at 0.05 false discovery rate in a later analysis. Among TCR sequences, most were rare, though some public TCRs appeared in many donors. Later analysis associated a missense DCLRE1C variant with TCR beta V- and J-gene trimming.

The source is a man in his thirties or forties in good health and CMV-seronegative. The chain has TRBV5-1 and TRBJ2-1; TRBD2 aligns across 8 bases. Sequencing was performed on PBMCs. The CDR3 DNA is TGCGCCAGCAGGGGGGGGGCTAGCGGGCCGTACAATGAGCAGTTCTTC. Protein product: CASRGGASGPYNEQFF. Full variable domain (rest looked up from reference TRBV5-1 and TRBJ2-1): KAGVTQTPRYLIKTRGQQVTLSCSPISGHRSVSWYQQTPGQGLQFLFEYFSETQRNKGNFPGRFSGRQFSNSRSEMNVSTLELGDSALYLCASRGGASGPYNEQFFGPGTRLTVL.